The entry below gives a single T cell receptor (beta chain) sequence along with its context. Authors' data handling: How many nucleated cells were present was estimated from reference gene primer amplification. Clones were read by immunoSEQ multiplex PCR, and TCRdb kept only the in-frame ones, dropping some. D and trimming were read from the DNA, whereas the V and J calls and clone size are those reported in that table. The table includes roughly 200,000 clones, roughly 80% detected once. This entry comes from a study of blood T cell repertoires in COVID-19. Study at large: COVID-19 samples from acute and convalescent phases originated in the United States, Italy and Spain. Sample material is recorded as cDNA or gDNA derived from T cells, B-cell-depleted T cells, or PBMCs.

From germline, CDR1 is LNHDA and CDR2 SQIVND (reference sequence). The V end lost 5 bases, the J end lost 0 bases, and 8 bases lay between the germline ends. The CDR3 runs 14 residues. The chain is built from TRBV19 and TRBJ2-1; D might be TRBD1 (6 bases). This TCR was sampled from a man in his fifties or sixties who had recovered from COVID-19. The specimen was peripheral blood. In DNA, the CDR3 is TGTGCCAGTAGTCCGGGACACTCCTACAATGAGCAGTTCTTC. It codes for CASSPGHSYNEQFF.